The entry below gives a single TCR beta chain sequence along with its context. This entry is derived from a study of T cell clonotyping in hematopoietic cell transplantation. Method: immunoSEQ multiplex PCR; TCRdb's copy keeps in-frame clones and lacks some. The sample holds approximately 44,000 clones, less than 95% seen once. Trimming removed 2 bases at V and 5 bases at J, with 12 bases between. Germline V gene data show CDR1 as SGHTA and CDR2 as FQGNSA. The CDR3 runs to 14 residues. This clonotype was obtained from a woman in her forties or fifties in good health. Some clones in this sample may be carry-over from other donors' samples. The chain joins TRBV7-2 to TRBJ1-1; D unclear. The sequencing sample was made of peripheral blood mononuclear cells. CDR3 DNA: TGTGCCAGCAGCTTACAGCAGGCGCGGACTGAAGCTTTCTTT. Amino acid sequence: CASSLQQARTEAFF. Based on the CDR3 plus reference TRBV7-2 and TRBJ1-1, the full variable domain is GAGVSQSPSNKVTEKGKDVELRCDPISGHTALYWYRQSLGQGLEFLIYFQGNSAPDKSGLPSDRFSAERTGGSVSTLTIQRTQQEDSAVYLCASSLQQARTEAFFGQGTRLTVV.